This TCR beta chain was sequenced in a study of OX40 agonist ivuxolimab in advanced cancers. Study at large: The dose-escalation group included hepatocellular carcinoma, melanoma, renal cell carcinoma and head and neck cancer. With a range of roughly 23 to 79, age averaged about 59 years, and 75% to 90% were male.

Remarks on this clone: Its antigen is undetermined.

The germline gives CDR1 SGHKS, CDR2 YYEKEE (reference sequence). J was trimmed by 2 bases and V by 4 bases; bases with no gene match: 12. This CDR3 contains 17 residues. Data came from immunoSEQ multiplex PCR; TCRdb stores just in-frame clones and leaves some out. The data show 20,000 or so clones, with 87% seen just once and around 25% held by the top ten. Findings and limits, study-wide: Both CD4+ and CD8+ T cell populations in blood had undergone clonal expansion by week 6 at 0.1 to 3.0 mg/kg.

Autoimmune disease history or systemic immunosuppression meant exclusion. The sample here was CD4+ or CD8+ T cells sorted from blood, taken in a trial of the OX40 agonist ivuxolimab. The V gene is TRBV5-5, the J gene TRBJ2-7; 10 bases are shared with TRBD1. The clonotype originates from an adult with an advanced solid tumor such as melanoma, head and neck, liver or kidney cancer. This CDR3 is CASSQRRPGQGTYEQYF. CDR3 in DNA: TGTGCCAGCAGCCAGAGGAGACCGGGACAGGGGACCTACGAGCAGTACTTC.